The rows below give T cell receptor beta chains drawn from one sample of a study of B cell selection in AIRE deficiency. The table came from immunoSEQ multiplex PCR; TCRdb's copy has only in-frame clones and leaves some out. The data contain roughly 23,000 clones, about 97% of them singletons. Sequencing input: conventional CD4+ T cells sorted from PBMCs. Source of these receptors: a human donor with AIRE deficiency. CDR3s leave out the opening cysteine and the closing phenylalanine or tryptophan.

CDR3 protein: ASSLTEFRVYNEQF
J gene: TRBJ2-1
V gene: TRBV7-3

CDR3 protein: ARGRSNTEAF
J gene: TRBJ1-1
V gene: TRBV30

CDR3 protein: SVVVGGAGTGELF
J gene: TRBJ2-2
V gene: TRBV29-1

CDR3 protein: ASSTPGGWSNGYT
J gene: TRBJ1-2
V gene: TRBV19

CDR3 protein: ASSDRTGGASGANVLT
J gene: TRBJ2-6
V gene: TRBV9

CDR3 protein: ASSLVAAKNIQY
J gene: TRBJ2-4
V gene: TRBV5-6

CDR3 protein: ASSRGLAGDEQY
J gene: TRBJ2-7
V gene: TRBV7-9

CDR3 protein: ASSLPGTRMKNNEQF
J gene: TRBJ2-1
V gene: TRBV19

CDR3 protein: ASSPQGNTEAF
J gene: TRBJ1-1
V gene: TRBV18

CDR3 protein: ASSRLAFGSYEQY
J gene: TRBJ2-7
V gene: TRBV4-2

CDR3 protein: ASSYSPVTGDTEAF
J gene: TRBJ1-1
V gene: TRBV6-5

CDR3 protein: ASSGQITDTQY
J gene: TRBJ2-3
V gene: TRBV5-1